The 28 T cell receptor beta chains below come from one sample, sequenced in a study of cytomegalovirus exposure and HLA in healthy donors (dated by TCRdb to about 2017). Libraries were built with the immunoSEQ multiplex PCR assay. The multiplex PCR relied on a mix of 60 forward primers for TCR Vbeta segments and 13 reverse primers for TCR Jbeta segments. TCRdb holds this immuneACCESS table with in-frame rearrangements only. Some clones are missing; in checked studies, unresolved V genes explain under half, and the rest has no known cause. In all, the sample holds hundreds of thousands of clones, and about 87% of those were seen once. The ten largest clones add up to about 2.5% of the sample. Specimen: PBMCs. All receptors derive from a woman between 18 and 30 years old in good health and CMV-seronegative.

This clone was picked up one time. The chain uses TRBV7-8 and TRBJ2-7; D possibly corresponds to TRBD2 (5 bases). The CDR3 extends over 14 amino acids. Germline V gene data show CDR1 as SGHVS and CDR2 as FQNEAQ. V was trimmed by 5 bases and J by 0 bases, leaving 11 bases between them. The CDR3 DNA reads as TGTGCCAGCAGCCAAGGAGGTGTCTCCTACGAGCAGTACTTC. As protein: CASSQGGVSYEQYF.

V is TRBV5-1 and J is TRBJ1-4, with 9 bases matching TRBD1. V lost 4 bases and J lost 8; bases outside the gene matches: 9. The CDR3 runs to 15 residues. Germline V gene lookup returns CDR1 SGHRS and CDR2 YFSETQ. In DNA form, the CDR3 reads TGCGCCAGCAGCCTCAACAGGGGGCACGGGGAAAAACTGTTTTTT. It specifies CASSLNRGHGEKLFF.

Note on this clone: Other DNA sequences in the same sample also yield this CDR3. The CDR3 DNA reads TGCGCCAGCAGCCAAGCCGGCACAGATACGCAGTATTTT. Translation gives CASSQAGTDTQYF. The rearrangement links TRBV5-1 to TRBJ2-3; no definite D call. V lost 4 bases, J lost 1 base, and 7 bases lay in between. Germline lookup yields CDR1 SGHRS and CDR2 YFSETQ. The CDR3 totals 13 residues.

This chain links TRBV5-6 with TRBJ2-7, with D perhaps TRBD1 (6 bases). The CDR3 covers 16 residues. CDR1 is SGHDT, CDR2 YYEEEE, per germline. V was trimmed by 3 bases and J by 1 base, leaving 17 bases between them. CDR3 residues: CASSWRWDTYSYEQYF. The CDR3 bases are TGTGCCAGCAGCTGGCGTTGGGACACCTATTCCTACGAGCAGTACTTC.

The chain has TRBV10-2 and TRBJ2-7; D is unclear. The V gene's germline CDR1 is WSHSY and CDR2 SAAADI. V was pared by 5 bases and J by 3 bases, with 11 bases between. CDR3 length: 13 amino acids. Here the CDR3 DNA reads TGCGCCAGCAGTCGCGGTCCTTACTACGAGCAGTACTTC. Translating it yields CASSRGPYYEQYF.

V and J are TRBV6-5 and TRBJ2-5, with D tentatively TRBD2 (5 bases). The DNA matches TRBJ2-7 better at its end, which makes the J call doubtful. The CDR3 is 16 amino acids. CDR1 is MNHEY, CDR2 SVGAGI, per germline. CDR3 nucleotide sequence: TGTGCCAGCAGTTACTCTAGGGCAGCTGGACTGAACGAGCAGTACTTC. Its translation: CASSYSRAAGLNEQYF.

The chain employs TRBV4-1 and TRBJ2-7; weak D call: TRBD2 (5 bases). V shed 3 bases and J shed 2 bases, with 14 bases lying between them. CDR3 length: 15 amino acids. Germline loops: CDR1 MGHRA, CDR2 YSYEKL. CDR3 in DNA: TGCGCCAGCAGCCAGGATCTGACGGGGACCTACGAGCAGTACTTC. Residues: CASSQDLTGTYEQYF.

This chain uses TRBV18 with TRBJ1-1; 9 nucleotides align to TRBD1. The germline V gene has CDR1 KGHSH and CDR2 LQKENI. The CDR3 is 15 residues long. V dropped 0 bases and J dropped 5; count of bases not matched to a gene: 4. The chain's CDR3 is CASSPPQGAPTEAFF. DNA of the CDR3: TGTGCCAGCTCACCACCACAGGGGGCGCCAACTGAAGCTTTCTTT.

V and J are TRBV9 and TRBJ2-2; D is perhaps TRBD1 (5 bases). The V gene lost 5 bases and the J gene lost 5 bases, with 19 bases spanning the gap. The CDR3 spans 16 residues. Germline loops: CDR1 SGDLS, CDR2 YYNGEE. CDR3 region: CASSPFMGRGTGELFF. The CDR3, as DNA: TGTGCCAGCAGTCCCTTCATGGGGCGTGGGACCGGGGAGCTGTTTTTT.

The chain is built from TRBV15 and TRBJ2-7; 10 bases fit TRBD2. Trimming took 0 bases from V and 3 from J; bases not matched to a gene: 2. Germline loops: CDR1 LNHNV, CDR2 YYDKDF (reference sequence). The CDR3 covers 15 residues. The CDR3: CATSRDSGGGYEQYF. The DNA for the CDR3 is TGTGCCACCAGCAGAGACAGCGGGGGGGGCTACGAGCAGTACTTC.

This clone was seen once. This chain joins TRBV2 and TRBJ2-2, with D perhaps TRBD2 (7 bases). The CDR3 runs 15 residues. V was clipped by 4 bases and J by 4 bases, with 13 bases between them. Germline loops: CDR1 SNHLY, CDR2 FYNNEI. CDR3 sequence (DNA): TGTGCCAGCAGTGTTGAGGGGGGGCCCACCGGGGAGCTGTTTTTT. It yields the protein CASSVEGGPTGELFF.

CDR3 region: CASSEGGGRETQYF. As DNA, the CDR3 is TGTGCCAGCAGTGAAGGGGGGGGTCGGGAGACCCAGTACTTC. The genes are TRBV6-1 and TRBJ2-5; 7 bases match TRBD2. The CDR3 contains 14 residues. The V segment lost 1 base and the J segment 5 bases; nucleotides outside the gene matches: 4. CDR1 is MNHNS and CDR2 is SASEGT in the germline V gene.

V is TRBV6-6 and J is TRBJ2-7; D is uncertain. The CDR3 has 14 amino acids. The V end lost 2 bases, the J end lost 1 base, and 9 bases lay between the germline ends. Germline-derived CDR1 and CDR2 are MNHNY and SVGAGI (reference sequence). The CDR3 DNA sequence: TGTGCCAGCAGTTACGAGGATATTTCCTACGAGCAGTACTTC. As protein: CASSYEDISYEQYF.

The chain links TRBV4-1 to TRBJ2-7; no clear D. Germline CDR1 is MGHRA and CDR2 is YSYEKL. CDR3 length: 16 residues. Deletions cut 2 bases from V and 0 bases from J, with 14 bases between. DNA of the CDR3: TGCGCCAGCAGCCAACGGGTTACTATGGTCTCCTACGAGCAGTACTTC. It encodes CASSQRVTMVSYEQYF.

This clone was recorded only once. V and J are TRBV7-3 and TRBJ1-1, with 9 bases fitting TRBD1. The CDR3 extends over 15 amino acids. Germline-derived CDR1 and CDR2 are SGHTA and FQGTGA. The junction had 2 bases not matched to a gene; V was cut back by 3 bases and J by 0 bases. The CDR3 protein is CASSLGTGMNTEAFF. Here the CDR3 DNA reads TGTGCCAGCAGCTTGGGGACAGGGATGAACACTGAAGCTTTCTTT. Complete variable domain (other parts from reference TRBV7-3 and TRBJ1-1): GAGVSQTPSNKVTEKGKYVELRCDPISGHTALYWYRQSLGQGPEFLIYFQGTGAADDSGLPNDRFFAVRPEGSVSTLKIQRTERGDSAVYLCASSLGTGMNTEAFFGQGTRLTVV.

This chain joins TRBV7-7 and TRBJ2-2; perhaps TRBD2 as D (5 bases). Trimming took off 5 bases at V and 7 bases at J, with 11 bases between the two ends. In germline, CDR1 is SSHAT, CDR2 FNYEAQ (reference sequence). The CDR3 contains 13 residues. CDR3 protein: CASSLEGVGELFF. The DNA for the CDR3 is TGTGCCAGCAGCCTCGAGGGAGTCGGGGAGCTGTTTTTT.

The chain has TRBV18 and TRBJ1-5; D call uncertain. V lost 2 bases and J lost 4, with 9 bases in between. CDR3 length: 14 amino acids. Germline assignment: CDR1 KGHSH and CDR2 LQKENI. The CDR3 DNA reads as TGTGCCAGCTCACCAGTCGGGGAGAATCAGCCCCAGCATTTT. As protein: CASSPVGENQPQHF.

The chain links TRBV29-1 to TRBJ2-7; D may be TRBD2 (7 bases). Trimming stripped 3 bases from V and 0 bases from J, with 9 bases between. CDR1 and CDR2 from the germline V gene are SQVTM and ANQGSEA. CDR3 length equals 13 residues. This CDR3 reads CSVDGGASYEQYF. The CDR3 DNA reads TGCAGCGTTGATGGGGGGGCCTCCTACGAGCAGTACTTC.

The rearrangement links TRBV5-4 to TRBJ2-7; 10 bases are a match to TRBD1. Trimming took 2 bases from V and 2 from J; bases not matched to a gene: 4. This CDR3 has 15 residues. Germline values: CDR1 SGHNT, CDR2 YYREEE (reference sequence). Here the CDR3 reads CASSLDGTGAYEQYF. CDR3 nucleotides: TGTGCCAGCAGCTTAGACGGGACAGGGGCCTACGAGCAGTACTTC.

This clone was observed once. This rearrangement joins TRBV10-3 to TRBJ2-3; 12 bases fit TRBD2. The CDR3 has 15 amino acids. The V gene end was trimmed by 5 bases and the J gene end by 3 bases; junction bases not matched to a gene: 3. CDR1 ENHRY and CDR2 SYGVKD come from the germline V gene. CDR3 in DNA: TGTGCCATCAGTCGGACTAGCGGGGCTACAGATACGCAGTATTTT. The encoded protein is CAISRTSGATDTQYF.

This chain joins TRBV2 and TRBJ1-5; D possibly corresponds to TRBD1 (5 bases). Germline lookup yields CDR1 SNHLY and CDR2 FYNNEI. The CDR3 length is 12 residues. Trimming cost V 2 bases and J 12 bases, with 11 bases left between them. The CDR3 DNA sequence: TGTGCCAGCAGTGAATGGGGCCCTAACCAGCATTTT. Encoded protein: CASSEWGPNQHF.

The chain carries TRBV18 and TRBJ1-1; no clear D gene. Trimming cost V 2 bases and J 4 bases, with 11 bases left between them. Looked up from germline, CDR1 is KGHSH and CDR2 is LQKENI. The CDR3 is 14 residues long. CDR3 DNA sequence: TGTGCCAGCTCACCAGGGCCCGTAGGCACTGAAGCTTTCTTT. Its translation is CASSPGPVGTEAFF.

The rearrangement joins TRBV27 to TRBJ1-2, with D possibly being TRBD1 (5 bases). This CDR3 is 14 amino acids long. From germline, CDR1 is MNHEY and CDR2 SMNVEV (reference sequence). The V end was cut by 5 bases, the J end by 4 bases, with 14 bases between. As DNA, the CDR3 is TGTGCCAGCAGTAAAGGTCTGGGGGGCTATGGCTACACCTTC. Its translation is CASSKGLGGYGYTF.

The chain links TRBV10-1 to TRBJ2-7, with D possibly TRBD2 on 7 matching bases. Germline V gene sequence: CDR1 WNHNN, CDR2 SYGVQD (reference sequence). The CDR3 is 16 residues long. Trimming pared 8 bases from V and 2 bases from J, leaving 22 bases between. In nucleotides, the CDR3 is TGCGCCAGCTCAGAGGCGGGGGCAGCCAAGGCCTACGAGCAGTACTTC. Translation: CASSEAGAAKAYEQYF.

V usage is TRBV6-1 and J usage is TRBJ2-1, with TRBD1 matching 7 bases. The length of the CDR3 is 12 residues. Germline loops: CDR1 MNHNS, CDR2 SASEGT. The trim removed 7 bases at V and 6 bases at J, leaving 3 bases unmatched. Written as DNA, the CDR3 is TGTGCCAGCACCGACAGGGCCAATGAGCAGTTCTTC. This gives the protein CASTDRANEQFF.

This chain joins TRBV7-8 and TRBJ1-1, with D unresolved. Germline CDR1 is SGHVS and CDR2 is FQNEAQ. V was trimmed by 0 bases and J by 4 bases, leaving 15 bases between them. This CDR3 contains 16 residues. CDR3 region: CASSLASLLAVTEAFF. CDR3 bases: TGTGCCAGCAGCTTAGCGTCCCTCCTGGCAGTCACTGAAGCTTTCTTT.

J is TRBJ1-2 and V is TRBV2; D call uncertain. With 5 bases removed from V and 4 bases from J, the gap between germline ends came to 11 bases. The CDR3 spans 13 residues. Germline loops: CDR1 SNHLY, CDR2 FYNNEI. In DNA form, the CDR3 reads TGTGCCAGCAGTTACGACACCGCCTATGGCTACACCTTC. This translates into CASSYDTAYGYTF.

This chain links TRBV6-1 with TRBJ2-7; 7 bases fit TRBD1. This CDR3 region has 12 residues. Germline-derived CDR1 and CDR2 are MNHNS and SASEGT. The J segment lost 5 bases and the V segment lost 6 bases, leaving 4 bases of the junction unmatched. CDR3 in amino acids: CASSPTGHEQYF. The CDR3 DNA reads TGTGCCAGCAGCCCGACAGGGCACGAGCAGTACTTC.